One sample yielded the 3 T cell receptor beta chains listed below, sequenced in a study of CD8+CD57+ T cells in acquired aplastic anemia. Whoever was chosen for sequencing had shown CD8+CD57+ cell expansion by flow cytometry. TCR beta VDJ and CDR3 profiles were obtained from a genomic DNA template. TCRdb recomputed calls from the reads with MiXCR, one row per CDR3 protein. Of about 150,000 distinct CDR3 sequences listed, more than 40% were seen once; the top ten hold about 31%. Source material: sorted CD4+, CD8+, or CD8+CD57+ T cells (not recorded which) from PBMCs. Receptor source: a human donor with aplastic anemia.

This clonotype was observed at least ten times. V is TRBV7-9 and J is TRBJ1-5, with TRBD1 matching 7 bases. Trimming removed 5 bases from V and 4 bases from J; junction bases left unmatched: 8. The length of the CDR3 is 15 residues. The germline V gene encodes CDR1 SEHNR and CDR2 FQNEAQ (reference sequence). Here the CDR3 reads CASSPAGTANQPQHF. For the CDR3, the DNA is TGTGCCAGCAGCCCGGCCGGGACAGCAAATCAGCCCCAGCATTTT.

This clonotype was observed once. The chain employs TRBV19 and TRBJ1-3, with unresolved D. This CDR3 has 15 residues. Germline lookup yields CDR1 LNHDA and CDR2 SQIVND (reference sequence). The V end lost 5 bases, the J end lost 0 bases, and 11 bases lay between the germline ends. For the CDR3, the DNA is TGTGCCAGTAGTTCTCTCTCTCCCTCTGGAAACACCATATATTTT. As protein: CASSSLSPSGNTIYF.

The J gene is TRBJ1-5, the V gene TRBV19; D gene uncertain. The V gene's germline CDR1 is LNHDA and CDR2 SQIVND (reference sequence). Trimming took 5 bases from V and 2 from J, leaving 16 bases between them. The CDR3 sequence is 16 residues long. The CDR3 is CASSSTLPGGNQPQHF. The CDR3 region has the DNA TGTGCCAGTAGTTCCACCCTCCCCGGAGGCAATCAGCCCCAGCATTTT.